Below are 8 T cell receptor beta chains sequenced from a single sample in a study of cytomegalovirus exposure and HLA in healthy donors. In the PCR, 60 Vbeta and 13 Jbeta primers were used. Clones were sequenced by immunoSEQ multiplex PCR, and TCRdb holds only the in-frame ones, with some missing. The sample includes more than 80,000 clones, roughly four fifths of them seen just once. The sequenced sample was PBMCs. The receptor set was obtained from a woman aged 45-60 years in good health and CMV-seropositive.

This clone was detected a few times. V gene TRBV29-1 combines with J gene TRBJ1-4; 7 bases are a match to TRBD1. The V gene end was trimmed by 2 bases and the J gene end by 5 bases; junction bases not matched to a gene: 5. Germline CDR1 SQVTM, CDR2 ANQGSEA. The CDR3 loop spans 14 amino acids. CDR3 nucleotide sequence: TGCAGCGTTGAATCGGGACAGTTAAATGAAAAACTGTTTTTT. Amino acid sequence: CSVESGQLNEKLFF.

The chain has TRBV28 and TRBJ1-5; TRBD1 aligns across 8 bases. This CDR3 has 16 amino acids. V lost 1 base and J lost 7; bases outside the gene matches: 9. Germline CDR1 reads MDHEN; CDR2 reads SYDVKM. The CDR3 loop reads CASSLSRQGIGQPQHF. Here the CDR3 DNA reads TGTGCCAGCAGTTTATCGCGACAGGGGATCGGACAGCCCCAGCATTTT.

The CDR3 region has the DNA TGTGCCAGTAGTATAGGATACAGGGGGCAAGAGACCCAGTACTTC. Its protein product is CASSIGYRGQETQYF. The chain is built from TRBV19 and TRBJ2-5; TRBD1 matches 8 bases. With 1 base clipped from V and 2 bases from J, the junction kept 3 bases outside the gene matches. Germline V lookup: CDR1 LNHDA, CDR2 SQIVND (reference sequence). CDR3 size: 15 residues. Full variable domain (missing parts from reference TRBV19 and TRBJ2-5): DGGITQSPKYLFRKEGQNVTLSCEQNLNHDAMYWYRQDPGQGLRLIYYSQIVNDFQKGDIAEGYSVSREKKESFPLTVTSAQKNPTAFYLCASSIGYRGQETQYFGPGTRLLVL.

V gene TRBV6-5 combines with J gene TRBJ2-5, with D perhaps TRBD2 (5 bases). With the DNA end fitting TRBJ2-7 better, the J assignment may be wrong. Germline V lookup: CDR1 MNHEY, CDR2 SVGAGI. This CDR3 has 16 amino acids. CDR3 DNA: TGTGCCAGCAGTTTCCTCCGGCGCGGAGGTCGGTCCGAGCAGTACTTC. Protein sequence: CASSFLRRGGRSEQYF.

This clone showed up just once. J is TRBJ1-2 and V is TRBV7-2, with 9 bases aligning to TRBD1. Unmatched junction bases numbered 9, after V lost 5 bases and J lost 5 bases. Germline V gene sequence: CDR1 SGHTA, CDR2 FQGNSA. This CDR3 region has 15 residues. CDR3 DNA sequence: TGTGCCAGCAGCCTTGGACAGGGGCTAGAATATGGCTACACCTTC. It translates to CASSLGQGLEYGYTF.

The chain couples TRBV19 to TRBJ2-2; D ambiguous. Trimming removed 5 bases from V and 5 bases from J, with 6 bases in between. This CDR3 region has 12 residues. Germline V lookup: CDR1 LNHDA, CDR2 SQIVND (reference sequence). Written as DNA, the CDR3 is TGTGCCAGTAGTTTTATTACCGGGGAGCTGTTTTTT. This translates into CASSFITGELFF.

This clone was recorded a few times. The chain has TRBV5-1 and TRBJ1-1, with D tentatively TRBD1 (5 bases). The CDR3 has 15 residues. Trimming left V 0 bases short and J 1 base short, with 10 bases between. Germline V gene data show CDR1 as SGHRS and CDR2 as YFSETQ. Here the CDR3 DNA reads TGCGCCAGCAGCTTGGACATGGGGGGGAACACTGAAGCTTTCTTT. Translating gives CASSLDMGGNTEAFF.

This clone was counted between two and nine times. The chain combines TRBV4-3 with TRBJ1-1, with D unresolved. Germline V gene lookup returns CDR1 LGHNA and CDR2 YSLEER. This CDR3 is 15 amino acids long. Trimming took off 0 bases at V and 3 bases at J, with 11 bases between the two ends. The CDR3 spells CASSQELYRHTEAFF. The CDR3 region has the DNA TGCGCCAGCAGCCAAGAGCTTTACAGACACACTGAAGCTTTCTTT.